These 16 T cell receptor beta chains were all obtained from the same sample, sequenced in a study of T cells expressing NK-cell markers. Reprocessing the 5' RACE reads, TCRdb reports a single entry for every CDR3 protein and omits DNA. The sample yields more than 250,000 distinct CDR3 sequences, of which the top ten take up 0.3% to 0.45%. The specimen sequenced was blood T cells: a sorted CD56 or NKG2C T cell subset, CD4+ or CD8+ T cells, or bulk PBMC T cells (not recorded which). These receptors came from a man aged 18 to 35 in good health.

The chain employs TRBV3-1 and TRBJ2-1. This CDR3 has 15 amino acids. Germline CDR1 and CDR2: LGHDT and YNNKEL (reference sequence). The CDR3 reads CASSQDDWEVQEQFF.

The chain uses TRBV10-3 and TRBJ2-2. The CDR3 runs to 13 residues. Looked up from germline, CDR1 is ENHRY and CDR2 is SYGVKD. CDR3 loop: CAISDAAANKLFF.

CDR3: CASRAGMNTEAFF. V is TRBV7-7 and J is TRBJ1-1; the TCRdb D gene call, TRBD1, has no DNA to confirm it. The CDR3 runs to 13 residues. Germline V lookup: CDR1 SSHAT, CDR2 FNYEAQ (reference sequence).

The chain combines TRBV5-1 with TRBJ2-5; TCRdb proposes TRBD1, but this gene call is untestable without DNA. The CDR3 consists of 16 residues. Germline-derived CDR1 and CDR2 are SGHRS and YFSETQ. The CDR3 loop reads CASSLPGQGAGETQYF.

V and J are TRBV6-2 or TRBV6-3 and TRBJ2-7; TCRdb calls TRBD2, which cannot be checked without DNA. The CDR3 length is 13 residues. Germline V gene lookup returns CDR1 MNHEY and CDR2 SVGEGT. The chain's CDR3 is CASSYGPPRGQYF.

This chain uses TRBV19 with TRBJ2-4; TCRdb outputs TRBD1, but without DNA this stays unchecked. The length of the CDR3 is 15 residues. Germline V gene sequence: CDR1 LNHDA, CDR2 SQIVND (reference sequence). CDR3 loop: CASSSRGVAKNIQYF.

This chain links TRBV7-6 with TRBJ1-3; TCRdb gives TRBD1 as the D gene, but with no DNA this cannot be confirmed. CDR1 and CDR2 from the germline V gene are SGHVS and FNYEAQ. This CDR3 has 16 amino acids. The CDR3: CASSAGQGSSGNTIYF.

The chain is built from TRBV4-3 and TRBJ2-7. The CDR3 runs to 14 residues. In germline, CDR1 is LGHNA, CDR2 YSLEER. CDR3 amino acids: CASSQEGGPYEQYF.

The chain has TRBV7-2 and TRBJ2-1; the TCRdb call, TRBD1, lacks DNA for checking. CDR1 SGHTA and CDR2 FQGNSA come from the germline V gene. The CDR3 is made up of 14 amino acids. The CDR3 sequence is CASSLAPGQNEQFF. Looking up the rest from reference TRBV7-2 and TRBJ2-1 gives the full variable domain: GAGVSQSPSNKVTEKGKDVELRCDPISGHTALYWYRQSLGQGLEFLIYFQGNSAPDKSGLPSDRFSAERTGGSVSTLTIQRTQQEDSAVYLCASSLAPGQNEQFFGPGTRLTVL.

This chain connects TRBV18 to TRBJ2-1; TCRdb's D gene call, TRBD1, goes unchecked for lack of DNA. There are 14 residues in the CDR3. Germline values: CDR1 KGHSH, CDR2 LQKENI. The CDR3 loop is CASSPGPEWNEQFF. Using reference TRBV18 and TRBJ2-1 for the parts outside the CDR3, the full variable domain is NAGVMQNPRHLVRRRGQEARLRCSPMKGHSHVYWYRQLPEEGLKFMVYLQKENIIDESGMPKERFSAEFPKEGPSILRIQQVVRGDSAAYFCASSPGPEWNEQFFGPGTRLTVL.

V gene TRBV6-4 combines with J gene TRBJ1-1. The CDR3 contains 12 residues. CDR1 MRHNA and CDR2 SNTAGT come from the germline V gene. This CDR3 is CASSDSTLEAFF.

The CDR3 spells CSARTPDQPQHF. V is TRBV20-1 and J is TRBJ1-5. The CDR3 extends over 12 amino acids. CDR1 and CDR2 (germline): DFQATT, SNEGSKA (reference sequence).

CDR3 sequence: CSASGTPQSTDTQYF. The rearrangement uses TRBV20-1 and TRBJ2-3; TCRdb returns TRBD1, unconfirmable since there is no DNA. There are 15 residues in the CDR3. CDR1 is DFQATT and CDR2 is SNEGSKA in the germline V gene (reference sequence).

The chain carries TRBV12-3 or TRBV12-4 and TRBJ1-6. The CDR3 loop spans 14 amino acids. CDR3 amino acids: CASSFGRDNSPLHF.

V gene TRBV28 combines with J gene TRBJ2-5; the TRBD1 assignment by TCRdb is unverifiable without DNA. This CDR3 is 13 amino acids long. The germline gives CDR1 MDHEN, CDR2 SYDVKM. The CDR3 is CASRGHGAETQYF.

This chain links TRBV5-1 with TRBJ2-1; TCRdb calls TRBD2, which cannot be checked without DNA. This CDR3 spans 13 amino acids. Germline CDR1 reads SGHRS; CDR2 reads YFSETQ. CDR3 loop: CASSFEGSSEQFF. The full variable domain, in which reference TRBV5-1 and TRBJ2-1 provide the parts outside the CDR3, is KAGVTQTPRYLIKTRGQQVTLSCSPISGHRSVSWYQQTPGQGLQFLFEYFSETQRNKGNFPGRFSGRQFSNSRSEMNVSTLELGDSALYLCASSFEGSSEQFFGPGTRLTVL.